The entry that follows covers one T cell receptor (beta chain) sequence. These data are taken from a study of blood T cell repertoires in COVID-19. On the study more broadly: The United States, Italy and Spain supplied acute and convalescent COVID-19 samples.

Trimming pared 2 bases from V and 3 bases from J, leaving 11 bases between. Germline V gene data show CDR1 as SEHNR and CDR2 as FQNEAQ (reference sequence). CDR3 length: 15 amino acids. Profiled with immunoSEQ multiplex PCR; TCRdb holds only in-frame clones, not every one. The profile shows under 200,000 clones, 80% to 90% of them singletons. This sequence was found in a woman aged 45 to 65 who had recovered from COVID-19. Specimen: PBMCs or T cells enriched from blood (not recorded which). The V gene is TRBV7-9, the J gene TRBJ2-1; maybe TRBD2 (5 bases). CDR3 DNA: TGTGCCAGCAGCTTATACGGGGTAGACTACAATGAGCAGTTCTTC. Amino acids: CASSLYGVDYNEQFF.